Listed below are T cell receptor beta chains from one sample, sequenced in a study of a mutant IDH1 vaccine in newly diagnosed glioma. Antigens of these TCRs are unknown. The protocol was immunoSEQ multiplex PCR, while the TCRdb copy is restricted to in-frame clones and leaves out a portion. The profile shows 35,000 to 50,000 clones, around 93% of them singletons. Sample: PBMCs, taken from a glioma patient whose treatment included an IDH1 peptide vaccine. The source is a man in his forties or fifties with glioma. Each CDR3 is given with its conserved first and last residue. Fields, in order: D gene, CDR3 length, clone size, V gene, J gene, CDR3 DNA, CDR3 protein. The D gene is left open where the match is weak. A row's size may be missing; if present it is once, few, many or a size class.

d_gene: -; len: 11; abundance: -; v_gene: TRBV30; j_gene: TRBJ2-7; CDR3nt: TGTGCCCAGGGGCGCGGCTACGAGCAGTACTTC; CDR3aa: CAQGRGYEQYF
d_gene: TRBD1; len: 13; abundance: -; v_gene: TRBV6-5; j_gene: TRBJ2-1; CDR3nt: TGTGCCAGCAGTTACCTACAGGGGGCGGGGCAGTTCTTC; CDR3aa: CASSYLQGAGQFF
d_gene: TRBD1; len: 15; abundance: -; v_gene: TRBV4-3; j_gene: TRBJ2-1; CDR3nt: TGCGCCAGCAGCCAAGGGACAGGGAGATACAATGAGCAGTTCTTC; CDR3aa: CASSQGTGRYNEQFF
d_gene: -; len: 16; abundance: -; v_gene: TRBV5-5; j_gene: TRBJ2-3; CDR3nt: TGTGCCAGCAGCTTGGCCGGAAGGGACAGCACAGATACGCAGTATTTT; CDR3aa: CASSLAGRDSTDTQYF
d_gene: TRBD1; len: 13; abundance: -; v_gene: TRBV5-1; j_gene: TRBJ1-2; CDR3nt: TGCGCCAGCAGCTGGACAGGGGGCTATGGCTACACCTTC; CDR3aa: CASSWTGGYGYTF
d_gene: -; len: 12; abundance: -; v_gene: TRBV19; j_gene: TRBJ1-2; CDR3nt: TGTGCCAGTACCCCAACAGGGCATGGCTACACCTTC; CDR3aa: CASTPTGHGYTF
d_gene: -; len: 15; abundance: -; v_gene: TRBV19; j_gene: TRBJ2-5; CDR3nt: TGTGCCAGTAGTACCCAAAACAGGGAAGAAGAGACCCAGTACTTC; CDR3aa: CASSTQNREEETQYF
d_gene: -; len: 13; abundance: -; v_gene: TRBV7-9; j_gene: TRBJ2-2; CDR3nt: TGTGCCAGCAGCCCCCCAGGGTCCGGGGAGCTGTTTTTT; CDR3aa: CASSPPGSGELFF
d_gene: -; len: 14; abundance: -; v_gene: TRBV4-2; j_gene: TRBJ1-1; CDR3nt: TGTGCCAGCAGCCAAGATTCGCCGGAGACTGAAGCTTTCTTT; CDR3aa: CASSQDSPETEAFF
d_gene: -; len: 13; abundance: -; v_gene: TRBV25-1; j_gene: TRBJ2-2; CDR3nt: TGTGCCAGCAGTGAACTCAACACCGGGGAGCTGTTTTTT; CDR3aa: CASSELNTGELFF
d_gene: -; len: 13; abundance: -; v_gene: TRBV5-1; j_gene: TRBJ2-7; CDR3nt: TGCGCCAGCAGCCTCCACTGGTCGGGCGAGCAGTACTTC; CDR3aa: CASSLHWSGEQYF
d_gene: TRBD2; len: 16; abundance: -; v_gene: TRBV5-4; j_gene: TRBJ2-7; CDR3nt: TGTGCCAGCAGCTTGGCCGGCGGCGGGAGGACCCGGGAGCAGTACTTC; CDR3aa: CASSLAGGGRTREQYF
d_gene: -; len: 14; abundance: once; v_gene: TRBV27; j_gene: TRBJ1-2; CDR3nt: TGTGCCAGCAGTTTATCCCCAGACAACTATGGCTACACCTTC; CDR3aa: CASSLSPDNYGYTF
d_gene: -; len: 13; abundance: once; v_gene: TRBV4-1; j_gene: TRBJ1-1; CDR3nt: TGCGCCAGCAGCCAACAGGACGGACTTGAAGCTTTCTTT; CDR3aa: CASSQQDGLEAFF
d_gene: TRBD1; len: 13; abundance: few; v_gene: TRBV30; j_gene: TRBJ2-2; CDR3nt: TGTGCCTCTCACGACAGGGGGAGCGGGGAGCTGTTTTTT; CDR3aa: CASHDRGSGELFF
d_gene: -; len: 13; abundance: -; v_gene: TRBV5-6; j_gene: TRBJ2-7; CDR3nt: TGTGCCAGCAGCCGACGACAAAGTGACGAGCAGTACTTC; CDR3aa: CASSRRQSDEQYF
d_gene: TRBD2; len: 17; abundance: once; v_gene: TRBV7-2; j_gene: TRBJ2-3; CDR3nt: TGTGCCAGCACCCGATCTAGCGGGGGCCACTTCACAGATACGCAGTATTTT; CDR3aa: CASTRSSGGHFTDTQYF
d_gene: -; len: 13; abundance: -; v_gene: TRBV2; j_gene: TRBJ1-1; CDR3nt: TGTGCCAGCAGTGAAGCGGCGATCGTGCGGGCTTTCTTT; CDR3aa: CASSEAAIVRAFF
d_gene: -; len: 17; abundance: -; v_gene: TRBV27; j_gene: TRBJ2-7; CDR3nt: TGTGCCAGCAGTTTATTCCCCGATGGACTGAGCTCCTACGAGCAGTACTTC; CDR3aa: CASSLFPDGLSSYEQYF
d_gene: -; len: 17; abundance: -; v_gene: TRBV7-9; j_gene: TRBJ1-3; CDR3nt: TGTGCCAGCAGCTTAGCGACAGGTGGAGGCTCTGGAAACACCATATATTTT; CDR3aa: CASSLATGGGSGNTIYF
d_gene: -; len: 15; abundance: -; v_gene: TRBV9; j_gene: TRBJ2-1; CDR3nt: TGTGCCAGCAGCGTAGACGAGGGAACCTACAATGAGCAGTTCTTC; CDR3aa: CASSVDEGTYNEQFF
d_gene: TRBD2; len: 14; abundance: -; v_gene: TRBV7-8; j_gene: TRBJ2-7; CDR3nt: TGTGCCAGCAGCCAGGGGACTAGCGGCTACGAGCAGTACTTC; CDR3aa: CASSQGTSGYEQYF
d_gene: TRBD2; len: 15; abundance: -; v_gene: TRBV5-4; j_gene: TRBJ2-7; CDR3nt: TGTGCCAGCAGCACCATAGCGGGAGCAAGGCGCGAGCAGTACTTC; CDR3aa: CASSTIAGARREQYF
d_gene: -; len: 14; abundance: -; v_gene: TRBV2; j_gene: TRBJ1-5; CDR3nt: TGTGCCAGCAGTGAAATCCGAGGGGATAGGCCCCAGCATTTT; CDR3aa: CASSEIRGDRPQHF
d_gene: TRBD1; len: 15; abundance: -; v_gene: TRBV27; j_gene: TRBJ2-7; CDR3nt: TGTGCCAGCAGTTTTCACCGGGACAGGGGTCGCGAGCAGTACTTC; CDR3aa: CASSFHRDRGREQYF
d_gene: TRBD1; len: 19; abundance: -; v_gene: TRBV23-1; j_gene: TRBJ1-6; CDR3nt: TGCGCCACCCCCCGGGGGGGACAGAACTTCCCACCCTATAATTCACCCCTCCACTTT; CDR3aa: CATPRGGQNFPPYNSPLHF
d_gene: TRBD2; len: 14; abundance: -; v_gene: TRBV19; j_gene: TRBJ2-7; CDR3nt: TGTGCCAGTAGTATTGCGGGGGGGCACGGCGAGCAGTACTTC; CDR3aa: CASSIAGGHGEQYF
d_gene: TRBD1; len: 14; abundance: -; v_gene: TRBV6-5; j_gene: TRBJ1-2; CDR3nt: TGTGCCAGCAGTTACCCAGGGGGCCTTGGTGGCTACACCTTC; CDR3aa: CASSYPGGLGGYTF
d_gene: -; len: 12; abundance: -; v_gene: TRBV5-6; j_gene: TRBJ1-3; CDR3nt: TGTGCCAGCAGCTTGGCTGGAAACACCATATATTTT; CDR3aa: CASSLAGNTIYF
d_gene: TRBD1; len: 14; abundance: -; v_gene: TRBV29-1; j_gene: TRBJ1-1; CDR3nt: TGCAGTATCCGGGACAGCCTTCTGAACACTGAAGCTTTCTTT; CDR3aa: CSIRDSLLNTEAFF
d_gene: -; len: 13; abundance: -; v_gene: TRBV27; j_gene: TRBJ2-7; CDR3nt: TGTGCCAGCAGTTTAATGGAGTCCTACGAGCAGTACTTC; CDR3aa: CASSLMESYEQYF
d_gene: -; len: 12; abundance: -; v_gene: TRBV10-3; j_gene: TRBJ2-1; CDR3nt: TGTGCCATCAGTGAGTCAGGGGATGAGCAGTTCTTC; CDR3aa: CAISESGDEQFF
d_gene: TRBD2; len: 17; abundance: -; v_gene: TRBV19; j_gene: TRBJ2-3; CDR3nt: TGTGCCAGTAGTATAAAACTAGCGGGAGAATCCCAAGATACGCAGTATTTT; CDR3aa: CASSIKLAGESQDTQYF
d_gene: TRBD1; len: 15; abundance: -; v_gene: TRBV7-2; j_gene: TRBJ2-5; CDR3nt: TGTGCCAGCAGCAAGAGCAGGGGGCGGGAAGAGACCCAGTACTTC; CDR3aa: CASSKSRGREETQYF
d_gene: TRBD2; len: 16; abundance: -; v_gene: TRBV15; j_gene: TRBJ2-3; CDR3nt: TGTGCCACCAGCAGCTTACTAGCGGGGGGAGGGGATACGCAGTATTTT; CDR3aa: CATSSLLAGGGDTQYF
d_gene: TRBD1; len: 15; abundance: -; v_gene: TRBV19; j_gene: TRBJ2-7; CDR3nt: TGTGCCAGTAGTATCGGGCCGGGGACAGACTACGAGCAGTACTTC; CDR3aa: CASSIGPGTDYEQYF
d_gene: -; len: 13; abundance: -; v_gene: TRBV27; j_gene: TRBJ1-1; CDR3nt: TGTGCCAGCAGTTGGGCAGTGAACACTGAAGCTTTCTTT; CDR3aa: CASSWAVNTEAFF
d_gene: -; len: 13; abundance: once; v_gene: TRBV5-1; j_gene: TRBJ1-2; CDR3nt: TGCGCCAGCAGCTTGGGGCAGCCGTATGGCTACACCTTC; CDR3aa: CASSLGQPYGYTF
d_gene: -; len: 14; abundance: -; v_gene: TRBV6-5; j_gene: TRBJ1-6; CDR3nt: TGTGCCAGCAGTTACCGGGTCTCAAAAGTACCCCTCCACTTT; CDR3aa: CASSYRVSKVPLHF
d_gene: -; len: 15; abundance: -; v_gene: TRBV28; j_gene: TRBJ2-7; CDR3nt: TGTGCCAGCAATCTAGCGGGACAGGTCTCCCACGAGCAGTACTTC; CDR3aa: CASNLAGQVSHEQYF
d_gene: -; len: 13; abundance: -; v_gene: TRBV7-6; j_gene: TRBJ1-1; CDR3nt: TGTGCCAGCAGCCCGAACCCGAACACTGAAGCTTTCTTT; CDR3aa: CASSPNPNTEAFF
d_gene: -; len: 13; abundance: few; v_gene: TRBV4-1; j_gene: TRBJ1-1; CDR3nt: TGCGCCAGCAGCCAGGATTTCGATGCTGAAGCTTTCTTT; CDR3aa: CASSQDFDAEAFF
d_gene: -; len: 13; abundance: -; v_gene: TRBV7-9; j_gene: TRBJ2-1; CDR3nt: TGTGCCTTAAGCCGGGCCCCCGCGGGTGAGCAGTTCTTC; CDR3aa: CALSRAPAGEQFF